One sample yielded the 2 T cell receptor beta chains listed below, sequenced in a study of shared clonotypes between healthy human individuals. Clones were read by immunoSEQ multiplex PCR, and TCRdb kept only the in-frame ones, dropping some. The data contain fewer than 650,000 clones, around 81% of them singletons. Sequencing used PBMCs. The origin of the receptors is a woman in her forties in good health. Some clones in this sample may be carry-over from other donors' samples.

The chain carries TRBV11-2 and TRBJ2-5; D ambiguous. V was trimmed by 4 bases and J by 7 bases, leaving 19 bases between them. The CDR3 contains 15 residues. CDR1 SGHAT and CDR2 FQNNGV come from the germline V gene. This CDR3 is CASSSPWVGRRTQYF. In DNA form, the CDR3 reads TGTGCCAGCAGCTCCCCCTGGGTGGGCCGTAGGACCCAGTACTTC.

In its sample, this clone was seen a few times. This sequence joins TRBV7-2 and TRBJ2-3, with 7 positions matching TRBD1. The CDR3 contains 15 residues. Germline-derived CDR1 and CDR2 are SGHTA and FQGNSA. Trimming took 5 bases from V and 0 from J; bases not matched to a gene: 5. CDR3 sequence (DNA): TGTGCCAGCAGCCCTAACAGGGGTAGCACAGATACGCAGTATTTT. It codes for CASSPNRGSTDTQYF.